These 6 T cell receptor beta chains were sequenced from one sample in a study of blood T cell repertoires in COVID-19. Method: immunoSEQ multiplex PCR; TCRdb's copy keeps in-frame clones and lacks some. The repertoire includes about 80,000 clones, 65% to 90% of them detected once, and 8.5% to 10% sits in the top ten. Sequencing used peripheral blood. These receptors were collected from a man between 45 and 60 years old with COVID-19, enrolled during active disease.

This clone was picked up a small number of times. The rearrangement joins TRBV6-5 to TRBJ2-6; tentative D call: TRBD1 (5 bases). The V and J ends lost 5 bases and 0 bases respectively, with 8 bases between them. The CDR3 extends over 15 amino acids. Germline V lookup: CDR1 MNHEY, CDR2 SVGAGI. The CDR3 coding sequence is TGTGCCAGCAGTAGGGGCGTCTCTGGGGCCAACGTCCTGACTTTC. Its translation: CASSRGVSGANVLTF.

The rearrangement links TRBV28 to TRBJ1-1, with D perhaps matching TRBD1 (5 bases). In germline, CDR1 is MDHEN, CDR2 SYDVKM. The CDR3 is 15 amino acids. V lost 5 bases and J lost 4, with 17 bases in between. CDR3 in DNA: TGTGCCAGCAGTCGAATCGGGGGTACGGGCACTGAAGCTTTCTTT. Amino acid sequence: CASSRIGGTGTEAFF.

The chain employs TRBV19 and TRBJ1-1; D remains unclear. V dropped 5 bases and J dropped 1 base, with 8 bases sitting between them. Germline V lookup: CDR1 LNHDA, CDR2 SQIVND (reference sequence). The CDR3 is 13 residues long. The CDR3 spells CASSFSQNTEAFF. The CDR3 nucleotides are TGTGCCAGTAGTTTTAGTCAGAACACTGAAGCTTTCTTT.

The chain uses TRBV7-3 and TRBJ2-7, with TRBD2 matching over 7 bases. Trimming took 5 bases from V and 2 from J; bases not matched to a gene: 6. The CDR3 extends over 14 amino acids. Germline V CDR1 and CDR2: SGHTA, FQGTGA. The DNA for the CDR3 is TGTGCCAGCAGCCCAACCAGCGGGGCCTACGAGCAGTACTTC. Protein sequence: CASSPTSGAYEQYF.

This rearrangement joins TRBV6-6 to TRBJ1-6, with D perhaps TRBD1 (5 bases). V was clipped by 5 bases and J by 7 bases, with 24 bases between them. This CDR3 region has 18 residues. The germline V gene has CDR1 MNHNY and CDR2 SVGAGI (reference sequence). This chain's CDR3 is CASSPGQRMGSLNSPLHF. The DNA of the CDR3 is TGTGCCAGCAGTCCCGGACAACGGATGGGGTCATTGAATTCACCCCTCCACTTT.

The V and J genes are TRBV2 and TRBJ1-1; D is unresolved. Trimming left V 2 bases short and J 4 bases short, with 11 bases between. Looked up from germline, CDR1 is SNHLY and CDR2 is FYNNEI. The CDR3 consists of 14 residues. CDR3 sequence (DNA): TGTGCCAGCAGTGAAACCGGGTATAGCACTGAAGCTTTCTTT. Protein product: CASSETGYSTEAFF.